These T cell receptor beta chains were read from a single sample in a study of blood T cell repertoires in COVID-19. Some clones are missing from TCRdb's copy, which holds only in-frame ones; the method was immunoSEQ multiplex PCR. The sample contains a few hundred thousand clones, roughly four fifths of which appear only once. Sequenced: peripheral blood. Receptors originate from a human donor with acute or convalescent COVID-19. The donor label of this sample is uncertain. Both conserved end residues are part of each CDR3. A D gene is named only where the DNA matches it firmly. Part of the rows lack a size; the others show once, few, many or a class for expanded clones.

>TRBV6-5|TRBD1|14|TRBJ1-6|-
TGTGCCAGCAGAGCAAGACAGGGTAATTCACCCCTCCACTTT
CASRARQGNSPLHF
>TRBV10-2|TRBD2|14|TRBJ2-7|once
TGCGCCAGCTATCCGGGACTATCAAACTACGAGCAGTACTTC
CASYPGLSNYEQYF
>TRBV20-1|TRBD1|11|TRBJ1-1|-
TGCAGAGCGAGGGGGCCCACTGAAGCTTTCTTT
CRARGPTEAFF
>TRBV29-1|TRBD1|14|TRBJ1-1|-
TGCAGCGGATTGGAGTGGGACAGGGTCACTGAAGCTTTCTTT
CSGLEWDRVTEAFF
>TRBV6-1|-|15|TRBJ1-2|few
TGTGCCAGCAGTGAAAGGGTCGGGGGGCACTATGGCTACACCTTC
CASSERVGGHYGYTF
>TRBV5-1|TRBD1|16|TRBJ1-2|once
TGCGCCAGCAGCTCCCGACTCAGGGGGCGAAGCTATGGCTACACCTTC
CASSSRLRGRSYGYTF
>TRBV2|TRBD1|14|TRBJ1-4|-
TGTGCCAGCAGCGAGACAGGGCTTAATGAAAAACTGTTTTTT
CASSETGLNEKLFF
>TRBV24-1|TRBD1|23|TRBJ1-6|few
TGTGCCACCAGTGATTTAGGGAATTATTGGGACAGGGGTATTAGGTCCTATAATTCACCCCTCCACTTT
CATSDLGNYWDRGIRSYNSPLHF
>TRBV11-3|-|14|TRBJ2-5|-
TGTGCCAGCAGCCCGCCGGGAGCAGAAGAGACCCAGTACTTC
CASSPPGAEETQYF
>TRBV29-1|TRBD1|14|TRBJ1-4|-
TGCAGCGGATGGGACAGCTCAACTAATGAAAAACTGTTTTTT
CSGWDSSTNEKLFF
>TRBV6-2/TRBV6-3|-|16|TRBJ1-4|once
TGTGCCAGCAGTCTACCCCGTGGGACTACAGGGGAAAAACTGTTTTTT
CASSLPRGTTGEKLFF
>TRBV2|-|14|TRBJ2-5|-
TGTGCCAGCCAGAGTCAGCAGGGTGGAGAGACCCAGTACTTC
CASQSQQGGETQYF
>TRBV19|-|14|TRBJ1-5|-
TGTGCCAGTAGTATTGCCCTAGTCAATCAGCCCCAGCATTTT
CASSIALVNQPQHF
>TRBV7-8|TRBD2|19|TRBJ2-1|-
TGTGCCAGCAGCTTAGCCACCTCATTAGCGGGAGTTCTCTGGAATGAGCAGTTCTTC
CASSLATSLAGVLWNEQFF
>TRBV5-6|-|14|TRBJ1-4|-
TGTGCCAGCAGCGACGCGGGGGCCGGAGAAAAACTGTTTTTT
CASSDAGAGEKLFF
>TRBV27|-|13|TRBJ1-5|once
TGTGCCAGCAGTTTTGGACTCCTCACGCCCCAGCATTTT
CASSFGLLTPQHF
>TRBV27|TRBD1|15|TRBJ1-4|-
TGTGCCAGCAGATCAATACAGGGGACTAATGAAAAACTGTTTTTT
CASRSIQGTNEKLFF
>TRBV5-1|-|14|TRBJ1-1|-
TGCGCCAGCAGACAGGCCTATAGGGACACTGAAGCTTTCTTT
CASRQAYRDTEAFF
>TRBV19|TRBD1|15|TRBJ1-5|-
TGTGCCAGTAGGACAGGGGGCGTTAGCAATCAGCCCCAGCATTTT
CASRTGGVSNQPQHF
>TRBV5-1|TRBD1|17|TRBJ2-7|-
TGCGCCAGCAGCTTGAGGACCGGGACAGGGTTGGACTACGAGCAGTACTTC
CASSLRTGTGLDYEQYF
>TRBV6-5|TRBD1|14|TRBJ1-5|-
TGTGCCGGTAGTACAGGGGTCGAAAATCAGCCCCAGCATTTT
CAGSTGVENQPQHF
>TRBV19|TRBD1|16|TRBJ1-1|-
TGTGCCAGCACCCAGGGGGTGGGACAGGTTAGCACTGAAGCTTTCTTT
CASTQGVGQVSTEAFF
>TRBV7-6|-|17|TRBJ2-1|-
TGTGCCAGCAGCTTAGAGCCGGGATCAGCGATAAACAATGAGCAGTTCTTC
CASSLEPGSAINNEQFF
>TRBV7-9|-|13|TRBJ2-7|-
TGTGCCAGCCGGAGTGGTCCCGTCGGGGAGCAGTACTTC
CASRSGPVGEQYF